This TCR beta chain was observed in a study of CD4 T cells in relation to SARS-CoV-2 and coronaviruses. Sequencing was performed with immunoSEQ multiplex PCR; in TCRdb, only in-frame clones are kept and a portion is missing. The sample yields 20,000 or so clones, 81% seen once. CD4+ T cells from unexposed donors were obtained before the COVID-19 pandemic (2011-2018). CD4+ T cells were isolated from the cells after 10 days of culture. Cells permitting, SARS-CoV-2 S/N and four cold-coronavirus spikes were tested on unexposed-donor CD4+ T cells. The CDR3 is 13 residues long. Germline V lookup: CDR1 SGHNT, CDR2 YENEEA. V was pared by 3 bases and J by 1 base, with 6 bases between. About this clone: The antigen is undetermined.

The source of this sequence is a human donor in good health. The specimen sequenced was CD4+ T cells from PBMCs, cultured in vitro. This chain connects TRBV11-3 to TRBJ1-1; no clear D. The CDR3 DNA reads TGTGCCAGCAGCTTGGGTGGGAACACTGAAGCTTTCTTT. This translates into CASSLGGNTEAFF.